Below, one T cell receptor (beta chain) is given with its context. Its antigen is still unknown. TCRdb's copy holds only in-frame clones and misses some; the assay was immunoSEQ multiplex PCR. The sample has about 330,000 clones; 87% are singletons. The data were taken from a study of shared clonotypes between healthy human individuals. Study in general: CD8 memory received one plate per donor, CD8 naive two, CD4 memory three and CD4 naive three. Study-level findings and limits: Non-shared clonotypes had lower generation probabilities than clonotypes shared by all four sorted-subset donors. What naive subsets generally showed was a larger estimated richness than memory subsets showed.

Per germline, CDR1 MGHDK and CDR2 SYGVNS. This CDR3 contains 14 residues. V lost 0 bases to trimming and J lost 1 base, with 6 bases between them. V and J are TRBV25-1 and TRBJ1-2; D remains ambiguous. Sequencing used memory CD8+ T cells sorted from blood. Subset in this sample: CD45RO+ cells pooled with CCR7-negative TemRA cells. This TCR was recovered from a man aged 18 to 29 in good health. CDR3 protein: CASSEYDFNYGYTF. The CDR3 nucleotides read TGTGCCAGCAGTGAATACGATTTTAACTATGGCTACACCTTC.